These T cell receptor beta chains were read from a single sample in a study of blood T cells in healthy people across ages. TCRdb reprocessed the 5' RACE reads with MiXCR, giving one entry per CDR3 protein. The sample has about 640,000 distinct CDR3 sequences; roughly 41% are singletons. Sequenced input: blood. These receptors all stem from an elderly man in good health. CDR3s include the opening cysteine and the closing phenylalanine or tryptophan. Expanded clones get a size class; other rows say once, few or many, or leave the size out.

TRBV28	TRBJ2-5	many	CASASGGGKETQYF
TRBV7-2	TRBJ2-1	NA	CASSSLNRANEQFF
TRBV6-6	TRBJ2-5	many	CASSYSGGQGARETQYF
TRBV20-1	TRBJ2-3	NA	CSANPGVGTDTQYF
TRBV20-1	TRBJ1-6	NA	CSARYTGQGNSPLHF
TRBV7-9	TRBJ2-7	once	CASSLPESAYEQYF
TRBV6-2/TRBV6-3	TRBJ2-7	NA	CASSDGTGTEQYF
TRBV6-1	TRBJ2-2	NA	CASWGQGKTGELFF
TRBV6-5	TRBJ1-6	NA	CASILDRNSPLHF
TRBV24-1	TRBJ2-3	NA	CATSDPLRGTDTQYF
TRBV12-3/TRBV12-4	TRBJ1-2	NA	CASSPGLQGSYGYTF
TRBV6-5	TRBJ2-3	NA	CASSYTGSLSTDTQYF
TRBV29-1	TRBJ2-1	many	CSVPQVVAGNEQFF
TRBV5-8	TRBJ2-5	NA	CASSLGREGETQYF
TRBV20-1	TRBJ2-2	few	CSAPGLPNTGELFF
TRBV5-1	TRBJ2-1	NA	CASSLEGREGPKFF
TRBV6-2/TRBV6-3	TRBJ2-3	NA	CASSYPTDTQYF
TRBV7-2	TRBJ2-5	NA	CAGSLQGAIRQETQYF
TRBV3-1	TRBJ2-1	NA	CASSLTSGRPRTYNEQFF
TRBV7-2	TRBJ2-7	few	CASSSSSGTLSYEQYF
TRBV7-9	TRBJ1-2	NA	CASSILSGGLNYGYTF
TRBV6-5	TRBJ2-7	NA	CASSRNGQGSYGQYF
TRBV20-1	TRBJ2-1	NA	CSAGSGAVVSNEQFF
TRBV12-3/TRBV12-4	TRBJ1-1	NA	CASSFGAGLWNTEAFF
TRBV20-1	TRBJ2-7	NA	CSARDLGRGDYEQYF
TRBV21-1	TRBJ1-1	NA	CARPVGTEAFF
TRBV7-9	TRBJ1-1	NA	CASSIHLQASDTEAFF
TRBV25-1	TRBJ2-1	NA	CASSLGSFPFF
TRBV4-2	NA	NA	CASSQLRGAGYEQYF
TRBV20-1	TRBJ2-5	few	CSAPTGGRETQYF
TRBV6-1	TRBJ1-5	NA	CASSGRTSGGSNQPQHF
TRBV20-1	TRBJ1-1	NA	CSASTGAEAFF
TRBV6-5	TRBJ2-5	many	CASGTRETQYF
TRBV29-1	TRBJ1-1	many	CSGRTGLNTEAFF
TRBV7-9	TRBJ1-2	NA	CASSLEYRTDYGYTF
TRBV14	TRBJ2-3	many	CASSQDRARATDTQYF
TRBV6-5	TRBJ2-2	NA	CASSYGSAGDTGELFF
TRBV10-3	TRBJ2-7	NA	CAIGEVPYEQYF
TRBV27	TRBJ2-3	few	CASKPGAEFFTDTQYF
TRBV12-3/TRBV12-4	TRBJ1-4	NA	CASSLGGYEKLFF
TRBV7-3	TRBJ2-2	few	CASSHRVEGGELFF
TRBV3-1	TRBJ2-1	NA	CASSQDGGGAWNEQFF
TRBV10-3	TRBJ2-2	NA	CAISEIETGELFF
TRBV29-1	TRBJ2-5	many	CSVEQGEETQYF
TRBV28	NA	NA	CASRNSGGLYEQYF
TRBV12-3/TRBV12-4	TRBJ1-6	NA	CASSLGTANSPLHF
TRBV20-1	TRBJ2-1	NA	CSGEGSYNEQFF